This is a list of T cell receptor beta chains from one sample in a study of shared T cell receptors in the human thymus. The repertoire was sequenced with immunoSEQ multiplex PCR; TCRdb's copy has only in-frame clones and lacks some. Here the sample spans approximately 490,000 clones, 75% to 80% being singletons. This sample was also put to use in a study of human thymus T cells.

What was sequenced was thymocytes. These receptors originate from a boy under two years old with a congenital heart defect. CDR3s include the opening cysteine and the closing phenylalanine or tryptophan. Some rows mark clone size as missing; the rest say once, few, many or name a class of expanded clone.

clone_size: once; j_call: TRBJ2-1; v_call: TRBV21-1; cdr3_aa: CASSKGPWGGRSYNEQFF
clone_size: -; j_call: TRBJ1-5; v_call: TRBV15; cdr3_aa: CATTPAPGQGFSNQPQHF
clone_size: -; j_call: TRBJ2-5; v_call: TRBV29-1; cdr3_aa: CSVAWMERELPETQYF
clone_size: -; j_call: TRBJ1-2; v_call: TRBV29-1; cdr3_aa: CNGTGKIYGYTF
clone_size: -; j_call: TRBJ2-7; v_call: TRBV5-4; cdr3_aa: CASSFRGTVYEQYF
clone_size: few; j_call: TRBJ1-3; v_call: TRBV27; cdr3_aa: CASSPAQGGGNTIYF
clone_size: once; j_call: TRBJ1-4; v_call: TRBV6-5; cdr3_aa: CASTNGQGEKLFF
clone_size: -; j_call: TRBJ2-3; v_call: TRBV2; cdr3_aa: CASSEIGVFSTHTDTQYF
clone_size: -; j_call: TRBJ1-1; v_call: TRBV7-8; cdr3_aa: CASSLVRRWRVTEAFF
clone_size: -; j_call: TRBJ1-3; v_call: TRBV6-5; cdr3_aa: CASSRGGSSGNTIYF
clone_size: -; j_call: TRBJ2-1; v_call: TRBV29-1; cdr3_aa: CSVEEVGGRSSYNEQFF
clone_size: once; j_call: TRBJ2-7; v_call: TRBV6-5; cdr3_aa: CASSLQQGAHEQYF
clone_size: -; j_call: TRBJ2-7; v_call: TRBV11-3; cdr3_aa: CASSLDLRGRGYEQYF
clone_size: once; j_call: TRBJ2-1; v_call: TRBV27; cdr3_aa: CASSKTPLLRGEQFF
clone_size: -; j_call: TRBJ1-5; v_call: TRBV12-5; cdr3_aa: CASGLEEGYSNQPQHF
clone_size: -; j_call: TRBJ2-1; v_call: TRBV5-1; cdr3_aa: CASSLQTSGRSAAEQFF
clone_size: -; j_call: TRBJ1-2; v_call: TRBV19; cdr3_aa: CASSEDRALHYGYTF
clone_size: -; j_call: TRBJ1-2; v_call: TRBV6-1; cdr3_aa: CASSDDSLLVNYGYTF